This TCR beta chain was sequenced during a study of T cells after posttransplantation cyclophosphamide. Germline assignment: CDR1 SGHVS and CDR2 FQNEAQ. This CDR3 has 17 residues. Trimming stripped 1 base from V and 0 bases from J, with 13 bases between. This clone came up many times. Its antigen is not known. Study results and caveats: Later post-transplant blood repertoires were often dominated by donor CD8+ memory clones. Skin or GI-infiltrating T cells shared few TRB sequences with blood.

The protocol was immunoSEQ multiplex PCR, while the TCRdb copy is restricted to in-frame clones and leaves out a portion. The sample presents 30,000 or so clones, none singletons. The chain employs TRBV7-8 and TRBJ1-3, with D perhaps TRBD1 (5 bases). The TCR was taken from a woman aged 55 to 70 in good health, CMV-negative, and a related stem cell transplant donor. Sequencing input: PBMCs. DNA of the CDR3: TGTGCCAGCAGCTTAGTGGGGCGGATCTTCTCTGGAAACACCATATATTTT. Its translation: CASSLVGRIFSGNTIYF.